This TCR beta chain originates from a study of cytomegalovirus exposure and HLA in healthy donors. Germline lookup yields CDR1 ENHRY and CDR2 SYGVKD. The germline V and J ends were trimmed by 3 bases and 4 bases, with 9 bases remaining between them. CDR3 size: 13 residues. With respect to this clone: Its matching antigen is unknown.

The PCR was carried out with 60 Vbeta primers and 13 Jbeta primers. Here immunoSEQ multiplex PCR was the method, and the copy in TCRdb shows in-frame clones only, minus some. Of over 85,000 clones in the sample, around 57% are singletons; the top ten hold more than 4.5%. Study-wide points: Common viral pathogens (according to a later analysis) appeared linked to several of the most significant clusters. In vitro, three CMV-associated chains proved specific for CMV antigens.

Sequenced: PBMCs. This receptor was obtained from a human donor in good health. The J gene is TRBJ1-2, the V gene TRBV10-3; D unresolved. CDR3 DNA sequence: TGTGCCATCAGTGAACACCAGTCCTATGGCTACACCTTC. It yields the protein CAISEHQSYGYTF.